The 25 T cell receptor beta chains below were found in one sample sequenced in a study of CD8 T cells in ankylosing spondylitis. TCRdb analysed the 5' RACE reads with MiXCR anew, one entry per CDR3 protein. This table holds 220,000 or so distinct CDR3 sequences, roughly a tenth found once. Sequencing input: blood, either unsorted or a sorted T cell fraction (not recorded which). The receptors here all came from a male donor with ankylosing spondylitis or in good health (not recorded which).

This clonotype was picked up many times. The CDR3 nucleotides read TGCGCCAGCAGCTTGGACGGGGCTAGCAATCAGCCCCAGCATTTT. Residues: CASSLDGASNQPQHF. The rearrangement joins TRBV5-1 to TRBJ1-5; D perhaps matches TRBD1 (5 bases). V shed 0 bases and J shed 0 bases, with 7 bases lying between them. This CDR3 spans 15 amino acids. Germline V gene data show CDR1 as SGHRS and CDR2 as YFSETQ.

This clonotype was detected ten times or more. The chain joins TRBV29-1 to TRBJ1-4; D is unresolved. The germline V and J ends were trimmed by 2 bases and 8 bases, with 12 bases remaining between them. The CDR3 loop spans 13 amino acids. Germline CDR1 SQVTM, CDR2 ANQGSEA. This CDR3 is CSVEIPGNEKLFF. In DNA, the CDR3 is TGCAGCGTTGAAATCCCGGGGAACGAAAAACTGTTTTTT. Using reference TRBV29-1 and TRBJ1-4 for the parts outside the CDR3, the full variable domain is SAVISQKPSRDICQRGTSLTIQCQVDSQVTMMFWYRQQPGQSLTLIATANQGSEATYESGFVIDKFPISRPNLTFSTLTVSNMSPEDSSIYLCSVEIPGNEKLFFGSGTQLSVL.

This chain uses TRBV20-1 with TRBJ1-6, with a tentative D call TRBD1 (6 bases). CDR1 DFQATT and CDR2 SNEGSKA come from the germline V gene (reference sequence). Between the trimmed V and J ends, which lost 3 bases and 0 bases, there was a span of 18 bases. This CDR3 is built from 18 residues. Here the CDR3 DNA reads TGCAGTGCTAGGGGCCGGACAGATACGAGCTCCTATAATTCACCCCTCCACTTT. This encodes CSARGRTDTSSYNSPLHF.

This clonotype was seen many times. The chain uses TRBV7-9 and TRBJ1-1; the D gene is possibly TRBD1 (6 bases). This CDR3 is built from 17 residues. V was cut by 5 bases and J by 1 base, with 20 bases left in between. Germline assignment: CDR1 SEHNR and CDR2 FQNEAQ (reference sequence). CDR3 sequence reads: CASSLGQRRVWNTEAFF. CDR3 nucleotides: TGTGCCAGCAGCCTAGGACAGCGGAGGGTGTGGAACACTGAAGCTTTCTTT. Based on the CDR3 plus reference TRBV7-9 and TRBJ1-1, the full variable domain is DTGVSQNPRHKITKRGQNVTFRCDPISEHNRLYWYRQTLGQGPEFLTYFQNEAQLEKSRLLSDRFSAERPKGSFSTLEIQRTEQGDSAMYLCASSLGQRRVWNTEAFFGQGTRLTVV.

The sample holds many counts of this clonotype. The V gene is TRBV7-9, the J gene TRBJ1-1; 7 bases fit TRBD1. Trimming at V came to 7 bases and at J to 4 bases, leaving 9 bases not matched to a gene. This CDR3 is 14 amino acids long. Germline assignment: CDR1 SEHNR and CDR2 FQNEAQ (reference sequence). The CDR3 coding sequence is TGTGCCAGCATCGCACAGGGGATGAGCACTGAAGCTTTCTTT. It translates to CASIAQGMSTEAFF.

This clonotype showed up just a few times. The chain recombines TRBV7-3 with TRBJ2-3, with TRBD2 matching 12 bases. Germline CDR1 reads SGHTA; CDR2 reads FQGTGA. Trimming cost V 4 bases and J 3 bases; bases outside gene matches: 2. The length of the CDR3 is 15 residues. The CDR3 DNA reads TGTGCCAGCAGCTCGACTAGCGGGGGAACAGATACGCAGTATTTT. This codes for CASSSTSGGTDTQYF.

V is TRBV20-1 and J is TRBJ1-1; perhaps TRBD1 as D (5 bases). The V end was cut by 6 bases, the J end by 3 bases, with 17 bases between. The V gene's germline CDR1 is DFQATT and CDR2 SNEGSKA (reference sequence). This CDR3 spans 14 amino acids. The DNA of the CDR3 is TGCAGTGCCCGAGTTGGGGGTATGGACACTGAAGCTTTCTTT. Translating gives CSARVGGMDTEAFF.

This clonotype showed up many times. The rearrangement joins TRBV9 to TRBJ2-1, with 14 bases identical to TRBD2. V dropped 4 bases and J dropped 3; count of bases not matched to a gene: 6. Germline CDR1 SGDLS, CDR2 YYNGEE. The CDR3 consists of 17 residues. CDR3 sequence: CASSYSGLAGVYNEQFF. The CDR3 coding sequence is TGTGCCAGCAGCTATTCGGGACTAGCGGGGGTCTACAATGAGCAGTTCTTC.

In this sample, this clonotype turned up many times. This rearrangement joins TRBV20-1 to TRBJ2-7, with 9 positions matching TRBD1. The CDR3 is 13 amino acids. Germline V gene sequence: CDR1 DFQATT, CDR2 SNEGSKA (reference sequence). Trimming at V came to 7 bases and at J to 0 bases, leaving 4 bases not matched to a gene. The CDR3 DNA reads TGCAGTGGTAGGACAGGGGCCTCCTACGAGCAGTACTTC. It encodes CSGRTGASYEQYF.

In its sample, this clonotype was seen many times. V gene TRBV5-8 combines with J gene TRBJ2-2, with 8 bases lining up with TRBD1. CDR1 and CDR2 (germline): SGHTS, YDEGEE. The length of the CDR3 is 15 residues. Trimming took 4 bases from V and 0 from J; bases not matched to a gene: 2. CDR3 DNA sequence: TGTGCCAGCAGCCGGACAGGGACGAACACCGGGGAGCTGTTTTTT. This encodes CASSRTGTNTGELFF.

Many counts were recorded for this clonotype. This chain connects TRBV9 to TRBJ2-2; D may be TRBD2 (5 bases). Germline lookup yields CDR1 SGDLS and CDR2 YYNGEE. CDR3 length equals 15 residues. With 6 bases removed from V and 0 bases from J, the gap between germline ends came to 12 bases. The CDR3: CASMTGFPNTGELFF. The CDR3 bases are TGTGCCAGCATGACGGGATTTCCGAACACCGGGGAGCTGTTTTTT. Drawing the rest from reference TRBV9 and TRBJ2-2, the complete variable domain is DSGVTQTPKHLITATGQRVTLRCSPRSGDLSVYWYQQSLDQGLQFLIQYYNGEERAKGNILERFSAQQFPDLHSELNLSSLELGDSALYFCASMTGFPNTGELFFGEGSRLTVL.

In the case of this clonotype: This clone may be a read error of a much larger clone one base away. V and J are TRBV7-9 and TRBJ1-6; D remains unclear. The CDR3 contains 12 residues. CDR1 SEHNR and CDR2 FQNEAQ come from the germline V gene (reference sequence). V lost 5 bases and J lost 13, with 12 bases in between. The DNA for the CDR3 is TGTGCCAGCAGCGGTGACACGGTTCCCCTCCACTTT. It codes for CASSGDTVPLHF.

V gene TRBV7-3 combines with J gene TRBJ1-1; D is possibly TRBD1 (6 bases). The germline CDR1 and CDR2 sequences are SGHTA and FQGTGA. There are 15 residues in the CDR3. Trimming shortened V by 5 bases and J by 2 bases, and 15 bases separated the two germline ends. CDR3 bases: TGTGCCAGCAGCGGGGGGGGGCCTTACAACACTGAAGCTTTCTTT. Protein: CASSGGGPYNTEAFF.

A word on this clonotype: This may be a read error: a much more frequent sequence differs by one nucleotide. The genes are TRBV18 and TRBJ1-1; no definite D call. The ends were cut back, 7 bases at V and 6 bases at J, with 12 bases in the middle. Germline CDR1 and CDR2: KGHSH and LQKENI. The CDR3 sequence is 12 residues long. The CDR3 nucleotides are TGTGCCAGCTTACCTTCTACACCTGAAGCTTTCTTT. It codes for CASLPSTPEAFF.

There are many counts of this clonotype. This chain uses TRBV7-9 with TRBJ2-7, with D perhaps TRBD1 (5 bases). The V gene lost 2 bases and the J gene lost 0 bases, with 14 bases spanning the gap. The CDR3 contains 16 residues. Germline CDR1 and CDR2: SEHNR and FQNEAQ (reference sequence). The CDR3: CASSLSVQVPSYEQYF. CDR3 coding DNA: TGTGCCAGCAGCTTATCGGTACAGGTACCCTCCTACGAGCAGTACTTC.

As concerns this clonotype: This may come from a read error, since a much larger clone is one base off. No conserved phenylalanine or tryptophan is present at the end of the CDR3, so a read error is the likely explanation. This chain uses TRBV6-1 with TRBJ1-2; the match to TRBD1 covers 9 bases. There are 14 residues in the CDR3. With V trimmed by 6 bases and J by 8 bases, 10 bases remained unmatched. In germline, CDR1 is MNHNS, CDR2 SASEGT. In DNA, the CDR3 is TGTGCCAGCAGCCAACGGACAGGGGCCGGCGGCTACACCTCC. Protein sequence: CASSQRTGAGGYTS.

This clonotype has a count of ten or more. This rearrangement joins TRBV5-6 to TRBJ2-5; 7 bases agree with TRBD1. CDR1 and CDR2 from the germline V gene are SGHDT and YYEEEE. The CDR3 length is 13 residues. V lost 5 bases, J lost 1 base, and 2 bases stayed unmatched. CDR3 residues: CASSWDSQETQYF. The DNA for the CDR3 is TGTGCCAGCAGTTGGGACAGCCAAGAGACCCAGTACTTC.

This chain links TRBV7-9 with TRBJ1-1; D remains unclear. V dropped 1 base and J dropped 5 bases, with 8 bases sitting between them. Germline CDR1 SEHNR, CDR2 FQNEAQ (reference sequence). The CDR3 consists of 13 residues. This CDR3 reads CASSLGLGTEAFF. As DNA, the CDR3 is TGTGCCAGCAGCTTAGGGTTGGGTACTGAAGCTTTCTTT.

There are a few counts of this clonotype. The genes are TRBV2 and TRBJ2-7, with 8 bases matching TRBD2. V was clipped by 4 bases and J by 6 bases; unmatched bases: 5. CDR3 length: 13 amino acids. Germline V gene lookup returns CDR1 SNHLY and CDR2 FYNNEI. The CDR3 region has the DNA TGTGCCAGCAGTGGCGGGGGGTTTTCCGAGCAGTACTTC. Its protein is CASSGGGFSEQYF.

This clonotype was seen at least ten times. V gene TRBV5-1 combines with J gene TRBJ2-3; 9 positions match TRBD1. Germline values: CDR1 SGHRS, CDR2 YFSETQ. The V gene end was trimmed by 2 bases and the J gene end by 3 bases; junction bases not matched to a gene: 1. There are 14 residues in the CDR3. The CDR3 coding sequence is TGCGCCAGCAGCTTACAGGGGGCTACAGATACGCAGTATTTT. Protein product: CASSLQGATDTQYF.

Ten or more counts support this clonotype. The V and J genes are TRBV5-1 and TRBJ2-5, with 10 bases aligning to TRBD2. Germline values: CDR1 SGHRS, CDR2 YFSETQ. The CDR3 is 16 residues long. V shed 0 bases and J 2 bases; nucleotides not matched to a gene: 4. The CDR3 DNA reads TGCGCCAGCAGCTTGGCAGCGACTAGCGGGCAAGAGACCCAGTACTTC. Residues: CASSLAATSGQETQYF.

This clonotype was counted ten times or more. The chain employs TRBV7-2 and TRBJ2-7; the D gene is possibly TRBD1 (6 bases). The CDR3 extends over 13 amino acids. The germline V gene has CDR1 SGHTA and CDR2 FQGNSA. Trimming took 1 base from V and 3 from J, leaving 7 bases between them. This chain's CDR3 is CASSLGDNYEQYF. The CDR3 coding sequence is TGTGCCAGCAGCTTAGGGGACAACTACGAGCAGTACTTC.

Many counts were recorded for this clonotype. The chain is built from TRBV15 and TRBJ2-5, with D hard to call. V shed 0 bases and J shed 5 bases, with 13 bases lying between them. From germline, CDR1 is LNHNV and CDR2 YYDKDF (reference sequence). This CDR3 has 15 amino acids. The CDR3, as DNA: TGTGCCACCAGCAGAGATAACGGAGTGGAGGAGACCCAGTACTTC. As protein: CATSRDNGVEETQYF.

This clonotype was recorded at least ten times. This sequence joins TRBV11-2 and TRBJ2-3; no clear D. The V and J ends lost 2 bases and 0 bases respectively, with 15 bases between them. CDR1 is SGHAT and CDR2 is FQNNGV in the germline V gene. The CDR3 runs to 17 residues. The CDR3 protein is CASSLLPSPSSTDTQYF. The CDR3 bases are TGTGCCAGCAGCTTACTGCCCTCCCCCTCTAGCACAGATACGCAGTATTTT.

This clonotype has a count of ten or more. The V call is TRBV3-1, the J call TRBJ2-1; 7 bases line up with TRBD1. Losses at the gene ends were 5 bases for V and 4 bases for J; bases not matched to a gene: 8. The V gene's germline CDR1 is LGHDT and CDR2 YNNKEL (reference sequence). The CDR3 has 15 amino acids. The CDR3 DNA follows: TGTGCCAGCAGCTCGCAGGGGGAAGAGTACAATGAGCAGTTCTTC. Translation gives CASSSQGEEYNEQFF.